The next 8 T cell receptor beta chains were all read from a single sample in a study of a mutant IDH1 vaccine in newly diagnosed glioma. Time point in this sample: week 35, safety follow-up. Vaccination comprised doses that each held 300 ug of mutant IDH1 20-mer peptide, plus topical imiquimod. Method: immunoSEQ multiplex PCR; TCRdb's copy keeps in-frame clones and lacks some. The sample records approximately 60,000 clones, about 74% being singletons. Antigens for these TCRs are unknown. The sample was PBMCs, taken from a glioma patient whose treatment included an IDH1 peptide vaccine. These receptors were taken from a man between 50 and 59 years old with glioma.

This sequence joins TRBV2 and TRBJ1-1, with TRBD1 as a possible D gene (5 bases). The germline V gene has CDR1 SNHLY and CDR2 FYNNEI. V was shortened by 6 bases and J by 1 base, with 12 bases between the two germline ends. This CDR3 has 14 residues. CDR3: CASSEQEGNTEAFF. CDR3 sequence (DNA): TGTGCCAGCAGCGAACAGGAGGGGAACACTGAAGCTTTCTTT.

This rearrangement joins TRBV30 to TRBJ2-1, with D tentatively TRBD1 or TRBD2 (6 bases each). The CDR3 spans 15 residues. Germline assignment: CDR1 GTSNPN and CDR2 SVGIG (reference sequence). With 2 bases removed from V and 6 bases from J, the gap between germline ends came to 17 bases. This CDR3 reads CAWSQPGGRINEQFF. In DNA form, the CDR3 reads TGTGCCTGGAGTCAACCTGGGGGGCGGATCAATGAGCAGTTCTTC.

V and J are TRBV9 and TRBJ1-4; D is possibly TRBD1 (5 bases). Germline CDR1 reads SGDLS; CDR2 reads YYNGEE. The CDR3 has 13 amino acids. The ends were cut back, 0 bases at V and 7 bases at J, with 7 bases in the middle. The CDR3 nucleotides read TGTGCCAGCAGCGTAGATCAGGGTGAAAAACTGTTTTTT. This gives the protein CASSVDQGEKLFF.

The chain joins TRBV18 to TRBJ1-2; D is possibly TRBD1 (5 bases). Germline V gives CDR1 KGHSH, CDR2 LQKENI. The CDR3 sequence is 15 residues long. Trimming left V 2 bases short and J 0 bases short, with 10 bases between. The CDR3: CASSPSGGTNYGYTF. CDR3 coding DNA: TGTGCCAGCTCACCAAGTGGGGGGACTAACTATGGCTACACCTTC. Drawing the rest from reference TRBV18 and TRBJ1-2, the complete variable domain is NAGVMQNPRHLVRRRGQEARLRCSPMKGHSHVYWYRQLPEEGLKFMVYLQKENIIDESGMPKERFSAEFPKEGPSILRIQQVVRGDSAAYFCASSPSGGTNYGYTFGSGTRLTVV.

The J gene is TRBJ2-1, the V gene TRBV11-2, with D possibly being TRBD1 or TRBD2 (5 bases each). This CDR3 has 14 residues. Trimming removed 1 base at V and 10 bases at J, with 14 bases between. The germline V gene has CDR1 SGHAT and CDR2 FQNNGV. CDR3 in DNA: TGTGCCAGCAGCTTAGGAGGGGCTCCCCAAGAGCAGTTCTTC. Its translation: CASSLGGAPQEQFF. Complete variable domain (other parts from reference TRBV11-2 and TRBJ2-1): EAGVAQSPRYKIIEKRQSVAFWCNPISGHATLYWYQQILGQGPKLLIQFQNNGVVDDSQLPKDRFSAERLKGVDSTLKIQPAKLEDSAVYLCASSLGGAPQEQFFGPGTRLTVL.

The sample holds one count of this clone. The V and J genes are TRBV6-5 and TRBJ2-7; possibly TRBD2 for D (6 bases). CDR3 size: 15 residues. Trimming cost V 0 bases and J 6 bases, with 15 bases left between them. Germline V gene data show CDR1 as MNHEY and CDR2 as SVGAGI. CDR3 in amino acids: CASSYSEPLGGEQYF. CDR3 nucleotide sequence: TGTGCCAGCAGTTACTCGGAGCCACTCGGGGGCGAGCAGTACTTC.

The chain links TRBV25-1 to TRBJ2-7; no reliable D call. This CDR3 is built from 14 residues. CDR1 and CDR2 from the germline V gene are MGHDK and SYGVNS. V was clipped by 1 base and J by 1 base, with 8 bases between them. CDR3 DNA sequence: TGTGCCAGCAGTGAATCGTACAGATCCTACGAGCAGTACTTC. Amino acid sequence: CASSESYRSYEQYF.

The chain joins TRBV4-2 to TRBJ1-2; a weak D match, TRBD1 (6 bases). Trimming stripped 3 bases from V and 4 bases from J, with 15 bases between. The CDR3 runs to 15 residues. CDR1 is LGHNA, CDR2 YNFKEQ, per germline. The CDR3 region is CASSQGQGRGYGYTF. The CDR3 nucleotides read TGTGCCAGCAGCCAGGGTCAGGGGAGGGGCTATGGCTACACCTTC.